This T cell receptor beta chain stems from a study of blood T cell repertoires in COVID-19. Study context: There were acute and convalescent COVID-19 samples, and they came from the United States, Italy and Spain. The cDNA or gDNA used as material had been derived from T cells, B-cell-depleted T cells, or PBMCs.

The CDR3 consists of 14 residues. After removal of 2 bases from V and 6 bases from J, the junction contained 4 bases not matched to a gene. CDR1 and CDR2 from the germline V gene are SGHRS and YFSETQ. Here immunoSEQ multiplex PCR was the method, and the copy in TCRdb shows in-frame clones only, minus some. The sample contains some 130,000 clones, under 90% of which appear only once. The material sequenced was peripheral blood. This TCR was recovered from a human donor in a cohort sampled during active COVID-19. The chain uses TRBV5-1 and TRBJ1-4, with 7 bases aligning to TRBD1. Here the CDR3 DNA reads TGCGCCAGCAGCTTAGGGACAGCCGATGAAAAACTGTTTTTT. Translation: CASSLGTADEKLFF.